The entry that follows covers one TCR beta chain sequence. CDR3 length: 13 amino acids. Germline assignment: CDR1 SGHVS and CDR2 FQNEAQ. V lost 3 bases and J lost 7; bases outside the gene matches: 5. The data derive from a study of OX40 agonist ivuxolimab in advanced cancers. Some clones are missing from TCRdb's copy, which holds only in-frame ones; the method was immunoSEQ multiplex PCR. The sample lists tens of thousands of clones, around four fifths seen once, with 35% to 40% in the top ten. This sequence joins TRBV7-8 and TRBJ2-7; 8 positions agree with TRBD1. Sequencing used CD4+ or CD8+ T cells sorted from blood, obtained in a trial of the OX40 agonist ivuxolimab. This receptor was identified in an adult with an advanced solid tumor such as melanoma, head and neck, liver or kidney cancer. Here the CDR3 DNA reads TGTGCCAGCAGCTTTCAGGGGGCGACTGAGCAGTACTTC. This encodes CASSFQGATEQYF.